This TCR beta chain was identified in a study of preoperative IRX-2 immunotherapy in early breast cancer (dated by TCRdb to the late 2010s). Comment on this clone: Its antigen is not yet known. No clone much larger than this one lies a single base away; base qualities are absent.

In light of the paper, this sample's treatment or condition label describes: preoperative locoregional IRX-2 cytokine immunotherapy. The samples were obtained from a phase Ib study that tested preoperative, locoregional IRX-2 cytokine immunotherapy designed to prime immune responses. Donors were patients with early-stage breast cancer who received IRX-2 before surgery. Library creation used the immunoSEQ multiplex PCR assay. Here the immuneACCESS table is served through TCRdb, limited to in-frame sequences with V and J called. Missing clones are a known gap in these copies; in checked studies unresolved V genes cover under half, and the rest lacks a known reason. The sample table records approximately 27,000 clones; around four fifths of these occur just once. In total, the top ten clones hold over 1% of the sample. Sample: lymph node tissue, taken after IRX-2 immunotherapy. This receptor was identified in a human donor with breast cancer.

The CDR3 here reads CASSLRGAPNTGELFF. The DNA is as follows: TGTGCCAGCAGCTTACGGGGGGCCCCGAACACCGGGGAGCTGTTTTTT. The chain is assembled from TRBV7-4 and TRBJ2-2, and possibly TRBD2, on 7 matching bases. The CDR3 measures 16 amino acids from cysteine to phenylalanine. Solely the CDR3 DNA is kept, with 48 bases framed from the first base. Trimming costs V 2 bases and J 0 bases, and their ends lie 10 bases apart. The germline V gene provides CDR1 SGHVT and CDR2 SQSDAQ. Joined to the reference TRBV7-4 and TRBJ2-2 proteins, this CDR3 gives the full variable domain: GAGVSQSPRYKVAKRGRDVALRCDSISGHVTLYWYRQTLGQGSEVLTYSQSDAQRDKSGRPSGRFSAERPERSVSTLKIQRTEQGDSAVYLCASSLRGAPNTGELFFGEGSRLTVL.